The clone carrying this T cell receptor beta chain has a handful of counts. Its antigen is currently unknown. It was RNA transcripts that yielded the amplified TCR beta CDR3 regions. With the HTBI primer set, the TCR CDR3 went through a first round of RT-PCR. TCRdb re-derived calls from the multiplex PCR reads in MiXCR, one entry per CDR3 protein. The sample lists about 330,000 distinct CDR3 sequences, around 15% seen once, with 30% to 35% in the top ten. This specimen comes from a study of T cells in Graves' hyperthyroidism and ophthalmopathy. The wider study: Pretreatment peripheral blood was obtained at initial diagnosis. Overall study results and limits: Most expanded thyroid clonotypes above 0.001 also appeared in blood. Before onset, ophthalmopathy was predicted by the model a median roughly 6.4 months earlier.

Germline CDR1 LNHDA, CDR2 SQIVND (reference sequence). V shed 3 bases and J 9 bases; nucleotides not matched to a gene: 13. This CDR3 has 16 amino acids. PBMCs stemmed from less than 13 ml fresh peripheral blood. Input material: blood. The receptor was derived from a woman aged 40 to 55 with Graves' ophthalmopathy. The gene calls are TRBV19 and TRBJ2-1, with 8 bases identical to TRBD1. CDR3 amino acids: CASSISGTGPGGEQFF. The DNA of the CDR3 is TGTGCCAGTAGTATTTCCGGGACAGGTCCCGGGGGTGAGCAGTTCTTC.